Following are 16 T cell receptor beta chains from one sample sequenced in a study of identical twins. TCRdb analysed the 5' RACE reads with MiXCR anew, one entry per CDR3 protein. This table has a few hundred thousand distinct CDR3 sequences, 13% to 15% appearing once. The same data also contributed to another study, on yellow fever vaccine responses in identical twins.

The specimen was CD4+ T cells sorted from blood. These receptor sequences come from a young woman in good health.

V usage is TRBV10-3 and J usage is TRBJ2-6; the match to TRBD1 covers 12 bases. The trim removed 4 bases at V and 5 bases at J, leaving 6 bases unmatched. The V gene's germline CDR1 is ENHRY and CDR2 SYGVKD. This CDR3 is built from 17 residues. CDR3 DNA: TGTGCCATCAGTGGTGGGACAGGGGGCGCCTGGGCCAACGTCCTGACTTTC. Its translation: CAISGGTGGAWANVLTF.

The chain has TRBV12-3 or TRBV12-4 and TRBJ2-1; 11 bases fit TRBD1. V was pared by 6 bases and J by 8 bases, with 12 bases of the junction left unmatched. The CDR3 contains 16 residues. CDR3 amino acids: CASRTLGTGGRDEQFF. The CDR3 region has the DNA TGTGCCAGCAGAACACTTGGGACAGGGGGGAGGGATGAGCAGTTCTTC.

The CDR3 here is CASSFSVPAGELFF. CDR3 sequence (DNA): TGCGCCAGCAGCTTCTCAGTACCGGCCGGGGAGCTGTTTTTT. The chain combines TRBV5-1 with TRBJ2-2, with D hard to call. Trimming removed 2 bases at V and 6 bases at J, with 11 bases between. The V gene's germline CDR1 is SGHRS and CDR2 YFSETQ. This CDR3 has 14 residues.

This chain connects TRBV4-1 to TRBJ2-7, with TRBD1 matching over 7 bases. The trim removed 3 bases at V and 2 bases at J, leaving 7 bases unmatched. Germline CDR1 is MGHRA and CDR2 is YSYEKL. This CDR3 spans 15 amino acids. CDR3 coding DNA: TGCGCCAGCAGCCATGGGGACAGAGACACCTACGAGCAGTACTTC. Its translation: CASSHGDRDTYEQYF.

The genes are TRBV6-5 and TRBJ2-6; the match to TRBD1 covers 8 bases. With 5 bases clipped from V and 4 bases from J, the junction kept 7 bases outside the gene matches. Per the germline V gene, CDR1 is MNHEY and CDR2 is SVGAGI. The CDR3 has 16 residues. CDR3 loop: CASSPRQGRGANVLTF. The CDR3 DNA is TGTGCCAGCAGTCCTCGACAGGGGAGGGGGGCCAACGTCCTGACTTTC.

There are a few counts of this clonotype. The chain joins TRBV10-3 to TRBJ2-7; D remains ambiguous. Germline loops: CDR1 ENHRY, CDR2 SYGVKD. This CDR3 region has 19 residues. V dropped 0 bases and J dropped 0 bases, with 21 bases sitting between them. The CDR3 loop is CAISESRRIGGNSSYEQYF. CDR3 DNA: TGTGCCATCAGTGAGTCACGGCGGATCGGCGGAAATAGCTCCTACGAGCAGTACTTC.

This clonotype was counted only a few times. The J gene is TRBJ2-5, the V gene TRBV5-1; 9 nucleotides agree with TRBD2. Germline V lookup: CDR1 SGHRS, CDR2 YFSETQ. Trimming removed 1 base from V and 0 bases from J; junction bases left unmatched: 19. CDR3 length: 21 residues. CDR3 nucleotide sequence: TGCGCCAGCAGCTTGTCCCTAGCGGGATCCCTAAAGACCCTGTACCAAGAGACCCAGTACTTC. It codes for CASSLSLAGSLKTLYQETQYF.

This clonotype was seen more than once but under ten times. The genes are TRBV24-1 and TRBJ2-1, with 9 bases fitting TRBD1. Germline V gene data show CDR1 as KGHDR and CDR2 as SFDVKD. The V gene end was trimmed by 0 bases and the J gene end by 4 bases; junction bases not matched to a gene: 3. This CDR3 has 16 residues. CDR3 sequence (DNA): TGTGCCACCAGTGATTTGGGGACAGGGAATTACAATGAGCAGTTCTTC. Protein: CATSDLGTGNYNEQFF.

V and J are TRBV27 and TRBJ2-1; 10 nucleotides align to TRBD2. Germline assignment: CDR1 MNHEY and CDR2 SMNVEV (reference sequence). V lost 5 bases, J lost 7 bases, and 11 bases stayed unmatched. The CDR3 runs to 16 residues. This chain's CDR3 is CASSRPSGSTRNEQFF. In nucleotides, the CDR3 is TGTGCCAGCAGTAGGCCTAGCGGGAGTACTCGAAATGAGCAGTTCTTC.

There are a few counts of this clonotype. As DNA, the CDR3 is TGTGCCAGCAGTTTATGGCCTACCCAAGACAGGGGGTTTCAAGAGACCCAGTACTTC. It specifies CASSLWPTQDRGFQETQYF. The genes are TRBV28 and TRBJ2-5, with 9 bases identical to TRBD1. The CDR3 is made up of 19 amino acids. Germline CDR1 and CDR2: MDHEN and SYDVKM. Trimming at V came to 0 bases and at J to 2 bases, leaving 13 bases not matched to a gene.

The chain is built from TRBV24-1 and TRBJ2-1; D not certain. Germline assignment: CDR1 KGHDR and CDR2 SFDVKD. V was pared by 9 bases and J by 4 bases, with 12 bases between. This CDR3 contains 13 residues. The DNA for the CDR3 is TGTGCCACCGGCCTTGCGCCTTACAATGAGCAGTTCTTC. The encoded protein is CATGLAPYNEQFF.

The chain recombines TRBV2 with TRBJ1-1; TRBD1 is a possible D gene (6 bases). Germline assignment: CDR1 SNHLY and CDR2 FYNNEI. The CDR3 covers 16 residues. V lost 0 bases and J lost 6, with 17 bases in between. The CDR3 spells CASSEASTGSGAEAFF. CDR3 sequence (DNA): TGTGCCAGCAGTGAAGCCTCCACAGGGTCGGGAGCTGAAGCTTTCTTT.

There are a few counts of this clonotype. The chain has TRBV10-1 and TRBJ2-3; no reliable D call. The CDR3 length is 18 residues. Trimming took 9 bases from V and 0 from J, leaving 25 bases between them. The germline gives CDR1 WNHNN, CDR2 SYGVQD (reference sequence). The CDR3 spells CASSFGARTYLSTDTQYF. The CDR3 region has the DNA TGCGCCAGTTCCTTTGGAGCGCGTACTTACCTTAGCACAGATACGCAGTATTTT.

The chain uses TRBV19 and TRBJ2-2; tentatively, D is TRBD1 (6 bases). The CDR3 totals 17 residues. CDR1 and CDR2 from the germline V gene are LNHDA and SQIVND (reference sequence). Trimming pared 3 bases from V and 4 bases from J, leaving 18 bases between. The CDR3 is CASSIKLGRGATGELFF. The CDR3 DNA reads TGTGCCAGTAGTATTAAGTTGGGCAGGGGTGCCACCGGGGAGCTGTTTTTT.

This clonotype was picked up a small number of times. The CDR3 loop reads CASSVVEDIVRRGQYV. The CDR3 DNA reads TGTGCCAGCAGCGTAGTGGAGGACATCGTTAGGAGGGGGCAGTACGTC. The chain links TRBV9 to TRBJ2-7; D is perhaps TRBD2 (6 bases). The CDR3 loop spans 16 amino acids. V lost 0 bases, J lost 9 bases, and 22 bases lay in between. CDR1 and CDR2 from the germline V gene are SGDLS and YYNGEE.

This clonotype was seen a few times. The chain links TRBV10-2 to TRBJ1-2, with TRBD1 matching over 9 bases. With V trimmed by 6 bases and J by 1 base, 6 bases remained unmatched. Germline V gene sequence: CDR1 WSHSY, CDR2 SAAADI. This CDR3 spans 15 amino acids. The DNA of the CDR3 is TGCGCCAGCAGAAACAGGGGGCTGGATAACTATGGCTACACCTTC. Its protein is CASRNRGLDNYGYTF.